A selection of T cell receptor beta chains follows, all from one sample in a study of cytomegalovirus exposure and HLA in healthy donors. Some clones are missing from TCRdb's copy, which holds only in-frame ones; the method was immunoSEQ multiplex PCR. The data show 120,000 or so clones, about 96% seen once. The source material was PBMCs. The receptors were gathered from a man between 18 and 29 years old in good health and CMV-seronegative. Both conserved end residues are part of each CDR3. Fields, in order: clone size, D gene, V gene, J gene, CDR3 DNA, CDR3 protein. A D gene is named only where the DNA matches it firmly. Not every row has a clone size; where given, it reads once, few, many or a size class.

>-|TRBD1|TRBV28|TRBJ1-3
TGTGCCAGCAGCGGCAGGGGGCTGGTTGGAAACACCATATATTTT
CASSGRGLVGNTIYF
>-|TRBD2|TRBV6-6|TRBJ2-3
TGTGCCAGCAGAAGGACTAGCGGGAGCACAGATACGCAGTATTTT
CASRRTSGSTDTQYF
>-|TRBD2|TRBV9|TRBJ2-1
TGTGCCAGCAGCCCGGGACTAGCGGGAGAGGCGAATGAGCAGTTCTTC
CASSPGLAGEANEQFF
>-|TRBD1|TRBV28|TRBJ1-1
TGTGCCAGCAGCCGCCATGGAACAGGGGGGAACACTGAAGCTTTCTTT
CASSRHGTGGNTEAFF
>-|TRBD2|TRBV15|TRBJ2-3
TGTGCCACCAGCAGATCCACTAGCGGGAGTAGAACAGATACGCAGTATTTT
CATSRSTSGSRTDTQYF
>-|-|TRBV6-4|TRBJ2-1
TGTGCCAGCAGTCACGACTCCGCGGGAGAGCAGTTCTTC
CASSHDSAGEQFF
>-|-|TRBV7-3|TRBJ2-1
TGTGCCAGCAGCTATGTTCGGAATGAGCAGTTCTTC
CASSYVRNEQFF
>-|TRBD1|TRBV19|TRBJ2-7
TGTGCCAGTAGTATCTCGGACAGGGCCCACGAGCAGTACTTC
CASSISDRAHEQYF
>-|TRBD2|TRBV7-9|TRBJ2-7
TGTGCCAGCAGCTTAGATGTGGGACTAGCGGGAAACGAGCAGTACTTC
CASSLDVGLAGNEQYF
>once|-|TRBV28|TRBJ2-1
TGTGCCAGCAGTTTTGAGATGGGGCAAAATGAGCAGTTCTTC
CASSFEMGQNEQFF
>-|-|TRBV5-6|TRBJ2-1
TGTGCCAGCAGCTTGGCGAGGCGGGCGACCTCCTACAATGAGCAGTTCTTC
CASSLARRATSYNEQFF
>-|-|TRBV7-2|TRBJ2-7
TGTGCCAGCAGCTTGATCGGGAGCTCCTACGAGCAGTACTTC
CASSLIGSSYEQYF
>-|TRBD2|TRBV27|TRBJ2-1
TGTGCCAGCAGTGTGACTAGCGGGAGGTGGTATGAGCAGTTCTTC
CASSVTSGRWYEQFF
>-|-|TRBV5-4|TRBJ2-5
TGTGCCAGCAGCTTGGGCGGAGAAGAGACCCAGTACTTC
CASSLGGEETQYF
>-|-|TRBV30|TRBJ1-5
TGTGCCTGGAGTCCCGGGGGGCCTCATCAGCCCCAGCATTTT
CAWSPGGPHQPQHF
>-|-|TRBV11-3|TRBJ2-4
TGTGCCAGCAGACCTAGAGGGAGCGGAGGGAAAAACATTCAGTACTTC
CASRPRGSGGKNIQYF